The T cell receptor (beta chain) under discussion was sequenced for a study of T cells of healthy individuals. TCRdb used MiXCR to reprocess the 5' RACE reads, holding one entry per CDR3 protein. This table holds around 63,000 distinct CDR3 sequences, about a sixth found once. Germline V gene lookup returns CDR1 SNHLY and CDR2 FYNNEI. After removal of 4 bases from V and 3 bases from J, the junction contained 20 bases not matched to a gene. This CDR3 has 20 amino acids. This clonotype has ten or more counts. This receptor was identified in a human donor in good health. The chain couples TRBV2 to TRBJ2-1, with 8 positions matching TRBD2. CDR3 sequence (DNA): TGTGCCAGCAGTGGGGGTTGGGACGGCCTTGCGACTAGCGACTACAATGAGCAGTTCTTC. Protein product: CASSGGWDGLATSDYNEQFF.